A selection of T cell receptor beta chains follows, all from one sample in a study of OX40 agonist ivuxolimab in advanced cancers. Generated by immunoSEQ multiplex PCR, the TCRdb table keeps only in-frame clones and is missing some. Of about 50,000 clones listed, approximately 83% are singletons. Sequenced material: CD4+ or CD8+ T cells sorted from blood, taken in a trial of the OX40 agonist ivuxolimab. The source is an adult with an advanced solid tumor such as melanoma, head and neck, liver or kidney cancer. Each CDR3 is given with its conserved first and last residue. D genes are given only for firm matches. Not every row has a clone size; where given, it reads once, few, many or a size class.

abundance: many; v_gene: TRBV30; d_gene: TRBD1; j_gene: TRBJ1-2; CDR3aa: CAWTRTGGDYGYTF; CDR3nt: TGTGCCTGGACCCGGACAGGGGGGGACTATGGCTACACCTTC
abundance: .; v_gene: TRBV7-2; d_gene: .; j_gene: TRBJ1-6; CDR3aa: CASSPPGHLSPLHF; CDR3nt: TGTGCCAGCAGCCCCCCGGGACATCTTTCACCCCTCCACTTT
abundance: .; v_gene: TRBV21-1; d_gene: .; j_gene: TRBJ1-2; CDR3aa: CASSKVPGNYGYTF; CDR3nt: TGTGCCAGCAGCAAAGTCCCAGGGAACTATGGCTACACCTTC
abundance: .; v_gene: TRBV5-4; d_gene: .; j_gene: TRBJ2-2; CDR3aa: CASTKSGRTTNTGELFF; CDR3nt: TGTGCCAGCACCAAATCGGGACGGACAACGAACACCGGGGAGCTGTTTTTT
abundance: few; v_gene: TRBV4-1; d_gene: .; j_gene: TRBJ2-5; CDR3aa: CASSQGQAYGGARETQYF; CDR3nt: TGCGCCAGCAGCCAAGGGCAGGCATACGGGGGCGCACGGGAGACCCAGTACTTC
abundance: .; v_gene: TRBV11-3; d_gene: TRBD2; j_gene: TRBJ2-3; CDR3aa: CASSPGLAGGGTDTQYF; CDR3nt: TGTGCCAGCAGCCCCGGACTAGCGGGGGGTGGCACAGATACGCAGTATTTT
abundance: .; v_gene: TRBV21-1; d_gene: .; j_gene: TRBJ2-7; CDR3aa: CASFLSRDWGFYEQYF; CDR3nt: TGTGCCAGCTTCCTTTCCCGGGACTGGGGGTTCTACGAGCAGTACTTC
abundance: few; v_gene: TRBV6-1; d_gene: .; j_gene: TRBJ1-1; CDR3aa: CASSLGLGTEAFF; CDR3nt: TGTGCCAGCAGCCTAGGACTGGGCACTGAAGCTTTCTTT
abundance: .; v_gene: TRBV7-8; d_gene: TRBD2; j_gene: TRBJ2-1; CDR3aa: CASSQAGDYNEQFF; CDR3nt: TGTGCCAGCAGCCAAGCGGGGGACTACAATGAGCAGTTCTTC
abundance: .; v_gene: TRBV5-5; d_gene: .; j_gene: TRBJ2-5; CDR3aa: CASGGQAFGKTQYF; CDR3nt: TGTGCCAGCGGGGGTCAGGCTTTTGGGAAGACCCAGTACTTC
abundance: .; v_gene: TRBV19; d_gene: TRBD1; j_gene: TRBJ2-1; CDR3aa: CASTMDRGYDGEQFF; CDR3nt: TGTGCCAGTACCATGGACAGGGGGTACGACGGTGAGCAGTTCTTC
abundance: .; v_gene: TRBV5-1; d_gene: TRBD2; j_gene: TRBJ2-2; CDR3aa: CASRRTSEPRGTGELFF; CDR3nt: TGCGCCAGCCGACGGACTAGCGAGCCTCGTGGCACCGGGGAGCTGTTTTTT
abundance: .; v_gene: TRBV6-5; d_gene: .; j_gene: TRBJ1-6; CDR3aa: CASSYSSTRVNSPLHF; CDR3nt: TGTGCCAGCAGTTACTCGAGTACTAGGGTAAATTCACCCCTCCACTTT
abundance: few; v_gene: TRBV5-1; d_gene: .; j_gene: TRBJ1-3; CDR3aa: CASSLAIGGSGNTIYF; CDR3nt: TGCGCCAGCAGCTTGGCAATCGGGGGCTCTGGAAACACCATATATTTT
abundance: few; v_gene: TRBV21-1; d_gene: .; j_gene: TRBJ2-3; CDR3aa: CATKPPGDGGTDTQYF; CDR3nt: TGTGCCACCAAACCCCCAGGGGATGGGGGCACAGATACGCAGTATTTT
abundance: .; v_gene: TRBV28; d_gene: TRBD1; j_gene: TRBJ1-5; CDR3aa: CASSLPGQGVNQPQHF; CDR3nt: TGTGCCAGCAGTTTACCCGGACAGGGGGTAAATCAGCCCCAGCATTTT
abundance: .; v_gene: TRBV5-1; d_gene: TRBD2; j_gene: TRBJ2-3; CDR3aa: CASSLASRGDTDTQYF; CDR3nt: TGCGCCAGCAGCTTGGCGTCGCGGGGGGACACAGATACGCAGTATTTT
abundance: few; v_gene: TRBV2; d_gene: TRBD2; j_gene: TRBJ2-3; CDR3aa: CASKSGLAGADTQYF; CDR3nt: TGTGCCAGTAAGTCGGGACTAGCGGGAGCAGATACGCAGTATTTT
abundance: .; v_gene: TRBV25-1; d_gene: TRBD2; j_gene: TRBJ2-3; CDR3aa: CASSEGTRITDTQYF; CDR3nt: TGTGCCAGCAGTGAAGGGACTAGAATCACAGATACGCAGTATTTT
abundance: .; v_gene: TRBV2; d_gene: .; j_gene: TRBJ1-2; CDR3aa: CASSGTRGTQEGYTF; CDR3nt: TGTGCCAGCAGTGGCACTCGCGGGACACAAGAAGGCTACACCTTC
abundance: .; v_gene: TRBV4-2; d_gene: TRBD2; j_gene: TRBJ2-1; CDR3aa: CASSRVVAGENYNEQFF; CDR3nt: TGTGCCAGCAGCCGCGTCGTAGCGGGAGAGAACTACAATGAGCAGTTCTTC
abundance: .; v_gene: TRBV5-1; d_gene: TRBD1; j_gene: TRBJ2-2; CDR3aa: CASTRTGTNTGELFF; CDR3nt: TGCGCCAGCACAAGGACAGGGACGAACACCGGGGAGCTGTTTTTT
abundance: .; v_gene: TRBV2; d_gene: .; j_gene: TRBJ2-2; CDR3aa: CASSESGFTGELFF; CDR3nt: TGTGCCAGCAGTGAGTCAGGATTCACCGGGGAGCTGTTTTTT
abundance: .; v_gene: TRBV6-1; d_gene: .; j_gene: TRBJ1-5; CDR3aa: CASSEAGFYSNQPQHF; CDR3nt: TGTGCCAGCAGTGAAGCAGGCTTTTATAGCAATCAGCCCCAGCATTTT
abundance: .; v_gene: TRBV2; d_gene: .; j_gene: TRBJ2-5; CDR3aa: CASITGREETQYF; CDR3nt: TGTGCCAGCATTACGGGACGCGAAGAGACCCAGTACTTC
abundance: once; v_gene: TRBV23-1; d_gene: .; j_gene: TRBJ2-3; CDR3aa: CASSQSEGTDTQYF; CDR3nt: TGCGCCAGCAGTCAATCTGAGGGCACAGATACGCAGTATTTT
abundance: .; v_gene: TRBV12-5; d_gene: .; j_gene: TRBJ1-1; CDR3aa: CASALPRQVGGSTEAFF; CDR3nt: TGTGCTAGTGCCCTACCTCGACAGGTCGGAGGGAGCACTGAAGCTTTCTTT
abundance: few; v_gene: TRBV6-7; d_gene: .; j_gene: TRBJ2-1; CDR3aa: CASSLDTYNEQFF; CDR3nt: TGTGCCAGCAGTTTGGACACCTACAATGAGCAGTTCTTC
abundance: .; v_gene: TRBV7-6; d_gene: .; j_gene: TRBJ1-6; CDR3aa: CASSRTGAAVGLNVNSPLHF; CDR3nt: TGTGCCAGCAGCCGGACGGGGGCAGCGGTCGGCCTAAATGTAAATTCACCCCTCCACTTT
abundance: .; v_gene: TRBV7-2; d_gene: TRBD2; j_gene: TRBJ2-3; CDR3aa: CASSPGLAGADTQYF; CDR3nt: TGTGCCAGCAGCCCTGGACTAGCGGGAGCAGATACGCAGTATTTT
abundance: .; v_gene: TRBV19; d_gene: .; j_gene: TRBJ1-2; CDR3aa: CASTGNYGYTF; CDR3nt: TGTGCCAGTACAGGGAACTATGGCTACACCTTC
abundance: .; v_gene: TRBV11-2; d_gene: .; j_gene: TRBJ2-7; CDR3aa: CASSLSAEWSSEQYF; CDR3nt: TGTGCCAGCAGCTTATCGGCGGAGTGGAGTTCTGAGCAGTACTTC
abundance: .; v_gene: TRBV9; d_gene: .; j_gene: TRBJ2-2; CDR3aa: CASSPGVGRGAGELFF; CDR3nt: TGTGCCAGCAGCCCCGGGGTGGGTAGAGGGGCCGGGGAGCTGTTTTTT
abundance: .; v_gene: TRBV19; d_gene: .; j_gene: TRBJ2-4; CDR3aa: CASRGMAGTAKNIQYF; CDR3nt: TGTGCCAGTAGGGGGATGGCAGGGACAGCCAAAAACATTCAGTACTTC
abundance: .; v_gene: TRBV11-2; d_gene: .; j_gene: TRBJ2-3; CDR3aa: CASSNRPAGYTDTQYF; CDR3nt: TGTGCCAGCAGCAACCGCCCGGCAGGTTACACAGATACGCAGTATTTT
abundance: .; v_gene: TRBV5-1; d_gene: .; j_gene: TRBJ1-1; CDR3aa: CASSLKPEPETEAFF; CDR3nt: TGCGCCAGCAGCTTGAAACCGGAGCCCGAGACCGAAGCTTTCTTT
abundance: .; v_gene: TRBV28; d_gene: .; j_gene: TRBJ1-2; CDR3aa: CASSLLTDGYTF; CDR3nt: TGTGCCAGCAGCCTCCTTACAGACGGCTACACCTTC
abundance: .; v_gene: TRBV29-1; d_gene: .; j_gene: TRBJ1-2; CDR3aa: CSATGSSYGYTF; CDR3nt: TGCAGCGCAACAGGGAGTAGCTATGGCTACACCTTC
abundance: .; v_gene: TRBV25-1; d_gene: TRBD1; j_gene: TRBJ2-7; CDR3aa: CASSEARGHRSYEQYF; CDR3nt: TGTGCCAGCAGTGAGGCGAGGGGGCACAGGTCCTACGAGCAGTACTTC
abundance: .; v_gene: TRBV10-3; d_gene: .; j_gene: TRBJ1-5; CDR3aa: CAISERAQPQHF; CDR3nt: TGTGCCATCAGTGAGCGAGCTCAGCCCCAGCATTTT
abundance: .; v_gene: TRBV11-3; d_gene: .; j_gene: TRBJ1-1; CDR3aa: CASSPGGSHTEAFF; CDR3nt: TGTGCCAGCAGCCCCGGGGGCAGTCACACTGAAGCTTTCTTT
abundance: .; v_gene: TRBV25-1; d_gene: .; j_gene: TRBJ1-1; CDR3aa: CASRQAEGAFF; CDR3nt: TGTGCCAGCAGACAGGCTGAGGGCGCTTTCTTT
abundance: .; v_gene: TRBV4-2; d_gene: .; j_gene: TRBJ1-6; CDR3aa: CASSQESGAATPLHF; CDR3nt: TGTGCCAGCAGCCAAGAGTCAGGGGCGGCGACACCCCTCCACTTT
abundance: once; v_gene: TRBV19; d_gene: .; j_gene: TRBJ1-5; CDR3aa: CASSIGIVNQPQHF; CDR3nt: TGTGCCAGTAGTATAGGGATCGTAAATCAGCCCCAGCATTTT
abundance: .; v_gene: TRBV7-2; d_gene: .; j_gene: TRBJ2-5; CDR3aa: CASSLDAGYRETQYF; CDR3nt: TGTGCCAGCAGCTTAGATGCGGGGTACAGGGAGACCCAGTACTTC
abundance: .; v_gene: TRBV5-1; d_gene: .; j_gene: TRBJ2-7; CDR3aa: CASSLSGGTYEQYF; CDR3nt: TGCGCCAGCAGCTTGTCAGGTGGCACCTACGAGCAGTACTTC
abundance: .; v_gene: TRBV29-1; d_gene: TRBD1; j_gene: TRBJ2-2; CDR3aa: CSAGQANTGELFF; CDR3nt: TGCAGCGCGGGACAGGCGAACACCGGGGAGCTGTTTTTT
abundance: .; v_gene: TRBV9; d_gene: TRBD2; j_gene: TRBJ2-1; CDR3aa: CASSAGTMNEQFF; CDR3nt: TGTGCCAGCAGCGCCGGGACTATGAATGAGCAGTTCTTC
abundance: .; v_gene: TRBV6-5; d_gene: .; j_gene: TRBJ1-6; CDR3aa: CASSSWGSPLHF; CDR3nt: TGTGCCAGCAGTTCTTGGGGTTCACCCCTCCACTTT
abundance: .; v_gene: TRBV6-1; d_gene: TRBD1; j_gene: TRBJ1-2; CDR3aa: CASSRQGPGYTF; CDR3nt: TGTGCCAGTAGCCGACAGGGCCCTGGCTACACCTTC